Below are 21 T cell receptor beta chains sequenced from a single sample in a study of T-cell reconstitution after alpha-beta-depleted transplantation in children. Unique molecular identifiers featured in how the TCRbeta library was prepared. TCRdb itself ran the PCR reads through MiXCR, one entry per CDR3 protein. The sample lists 490,000 or so distinct CDR3 sequences, roughly an eighth occurring once. This specimen was PBMCs from the stem cell graft donor, taken from the stem cell graft. These receptors were taken from a human donor who donated a stem cell graft to a child with combined immunodeficiency.

The chain couples TRBV2 to TRBJ1-2; D uncertain. Germline CDR1 and CDR2: SNHLY and FYNNEI. V lost 8 bases to trimming and J lost 5 bases, with 12 bases between them. This CDR3 comprises 12 residues. The CDR3 reads CASAVGGYGYTF. The CDR3, as DNA: TGTGCCAGCGCTGTAGGAGGTTATGGCTACACCTTC.

CDR3 region: CASSVDFNNEQFF. The CDR3 nucleotides are TGTGCCAGCAGCGTAGACTTTAACAATGAGCAGTTCTTC. The chain employs TRBV9 and TRBJ2-1; D is uncertain. The CDR3 length is 13 residues. Germline-derived CDR1 and CDR2 are SGDLS and YYNGEE. Trimming shortened V by 0 bases and J by 5 bases, and 6 bases separated the two germline ends.

This clonotype was detected only a few times. The chain links TRBV13 to TRBJ2-2; D might be TRBD2 (7 bases). Germline V CDR1 and CDR2: PRHDT, FYEKMQ (reference sequence). This CDR3 region has 13 residues. The DNA of the CDR3 is TGTGTCACGGGGGGCCAAAACACCGGGGAGCTGTTTTTT. This codes for CVTGGQNTGELFF.

The gene calls are TRBV5-5 and TRBJ2-1; 8 bases match TRBD1. With 1 base clipped from V and 0 bases from J, the junction kept 3 bases outside the gene matches. Germline values: CDR1 SGHKS, CDR2 YYEKEE (reference sequence). The CDR3 covers 16 residues. The CDR3 sequence: CASSLNRGSSYNEQFF. The CDR3 coding sequence is TGTGCCAGCAGCTTGAACAGGGGGAGCTCCTACAATGAGCAGTTCTTC.

In this sample, this clonotype turned up a few times. The chain carries TRBV11-2 and TRBJ2-2; TRBD1 matches at 9 bases. Germline CDR1 is SGHAT and CDR2 is FQNNGV. The CDR3 consists of 16 residues. With V trimmed by 5 bases and J by 1 base, 5 bases remained unmatched. CDR3 nucleotides: TGTGCCAGCAGCGAACAGGGGGCAGGGAACACCGGGGAGCTGTTTTTT. Translation: CASSEQGAGNTGELFF.

The rearrangement uses TRBV13 and TRBJ1-1; D perhaps matches TRBD1 (5 bases). Germline CDR1 and CDR2: PRHDT and FYEKMQ (reference sequence). The V end was cut by 3 bases, the J end by 7 bases, with 12 bases between. This CDR3 contains 13 residues. CDR3 sequence: CASSFGQGYEAFF. In nucleotides, the CDR3 is TGTGCCAGCAGCTTCGGCCAGGGTTATGAAGCTTTCTTT.

The gene calls are TRBV4-1 and TRBJ2-7; tentative D call: TRBD2 (6 bases). V gave up 1 base and J gave up 5 bases, with 12 bases separating them. Germline CDR1 is MGHRA and CDR2 is YSYEKL. The CDR3 is 14 residues long. CDR3 in DNA: TGCGCCAGCAGCCAAGGCGGGTCGGGGGACGAGCAGTACTTC. Encoded protein: CASSQGGSGDEQYF.

This clonotype turned up a few times. The genes are TRBV7-8 and TRBJ1-6; D is unresolved. V was clipped by 5 bases and J by 8 bases, with 19 bases between them. Germline CDR1 reads SGHVS; CDR2 reads FQNEAQ. The CDR3 consists of 16 residues. For the CDR3, the DNA is TGTGCCAGCAGCCCATCCCGCCAAGGCGAGGATTCACCCCTCCACTTT. The encoded protein is CASSPSRQGEDSPLHF.

This clonotype was counted between two and nine times. The chain uses TRBV6-1 and TRBJ1-4; D is perhaps TRBD1 (6 bases). The CDR3 has 14 amino acids. The V end was cut by 6 bases, the J end by 3 bases, with 11 bases between. Germline V gene lookup returns CDR1 MNHNS and CDR2 SASEGT. The CDR3 sequence: CASRGGQANEKLFF. The CDR3 nucleotides are TGTGCCAGCAGAGGGGGGCAAGCTAATGAAAAACTGTTTTTT.

This clonotype has a count of ten or more. The rearrangement joins TRBV12-3 or TRBV12-4 to TRBJ2-5; 9 bases are shared with TRBD1. V shed 5 bases, J shed 2 bases, and the junction held 3 bases outside the gene matches. There are 14 residues in the CDR3. CDR3: CASSTGTGQETQYF. DNA for the CDR3: TGTGCCAGCAGTACCGGGACAGGGCAAGAGACCCAGTACTTC.

The V call is TRBV18, the J call TRBJ2-7; TRBD1 might be the D (5 bases). Deletions cut 2 bases from V and 2 bases from J, with 10 bases between. Germline-derived CDR1 and CDR2 are KGHSH and LQKENI. CDR3 length: 14 residues. The CDR3 spells CASSPGARAYEQYF. The DNA for the CDR3 is TGTGCCAGCTCACCAGGGGCGCGAGCCTACGAGCAGTACTTC.

The J gene is TRBJ1-2, the V gene TRBV12-3 or TRBV12-4; possibly TRBD1 for D (6 bases). The V gene lost 7 bases and the J gene lost 0 bases, with 15 bases spanning the gap. This CDR3 spans 15 amino acids. The CDR3 nucleotides read TGTGCCAGCAAGAGGGGGACGGCTCCTAACTATGGCTACACCTTC. Translated: CASKRGTAPNYGYTF.

This clonotype has just one count. The chain uses TRBV23-1 and TRBJ2-7, with a tentative D call TRBD2 (6 bases). TRBV23-1 is an open reading frame whose function is uncertain. The CDR3 length is 14 residues. The ends were cut back, 6 bases at V and 5 bases at J, with 17 bases in the middle. The CDR3: CASRSGRWWHEQYF. CDR3 DNA sequence: TGCGCCAGCAGAAGCGGGCGGTGGTGGCACGAGCAGTACTTC.

This clonotype was observed a few times. This chain connects TRBV7-2 to TRBJ2-5; no reliable D call. With 4 bases removed from V and 4 bases from J, the gap between germline ends came to 10 bases. The CDR3 has 13 residues. Germline-derived CDR1 and CDR2 are SGHTA and FQGNSA. The CDR3 region is CASSSPRGETQYF. The CDR3 DNA reads TGTGCCAGCAGCTCCCCCCGCGGAGAGACCCAGTACTTC.

This clonotype came up a few times. The rearrangement joins TRBV20-1 to TRBJ2-1, with 14 bases that match TRBD2. V lost 0 bases and J lost 10; bases outside the gene matches: 8. This CDR3 region has 16 residues. Looked up from germline, CDR1 is DFQATT and CDR2 is SNEGSKA (reference sequence). CDR3 DNA sequence: TGCAGTGCTAGAGAAAGACTAGCGGGGGGGTACAGGGAGCAGTTCTTC. Translation: CSARERLAGGYREQFF.

Details on this clonotype: This may come from a read error, since a much larger clone is one base off. The genes are TRBV12-3 or TRBV12-4 and TRBJ2-5, with a weak D call TRBD1 (6 bases). This CDR3 contains 13 residues. The CDR3 coding sequence is TGTGCCAGCAGGACAGGTTACCAAGATACCCAGTACTTC. The encoded protein is CASRTGYQDTQYF.

This clonotype was detected ten times or more. This chain uses TRBV5-1 with TRBJ2-3; D not certain. The CDR3 consists of 14 residues. Trimming took 0 bases from V and 2 from J, leaving 7 bases between them. From germline, CDR1 is SGHRS and CDR2 YFSETQ. CDR3 sequence reads: CASSLEPHTDTQYF. The CDR3 region has the DNA TGCGCCAGCAGCTTGGAACCTCACACAGATACGCAGTATTTT.

Remarks on this clonotype: It may be a read error: a sequence one base away is much more abundant. The chain joins TRBV12-3 or TRBV12-4 to TRBJ2-5; D unclear. The CDR3 is 13 residues long. The CDR3 sequence is CASSLELQVTQYF. The CDR3, as DNA: TGTGCCAGCAGTTTAGAATTGCAAGTGACCCAGTACTTC.

CDR3 in DNA: TGTGCCAGCAGAAACGCAGGGAGGGCTCGGAGGTCCTATAATTCACCCCTCCACTTT. Its protein product is CASRNAGRARRSYNSPLHF. The J gene is TRBJ1-6, the V gene TRBV6-1; tentative D call: TRBD1 (5 bases). Germline V gives CDR1 MNHNS, CDR2 SASEGT. The CDR3 extends over 19 amino acids. The ends were cut back, 6 bases at V and 1 base at J, with 22 bases in the middle.

This clonotype was seen more than once but under ten times. The chain combines TRBV20-1 with TRBJ1-2; 10 bases are shared with TRBD1. The J segment lost 1 base and the V segment lost 1 base, leaving 0 bases of the junction unmatched. There are 14 residues in the CDR3. The germline V gene encodes CDR1 DFQATT and CDR2 SNEGSKA (reference sequence). CDR3 loop: CSARGDRGNYGYTF. In nucleotides, the CDR3 is TGCAGTGCTAGAGGGGACAGGGGTAACTATGGCTACACCTTC.

This clonotype turned up a few times. The rearrangement links TRBV5-1 to TRBJ1-2; perhaps TRBD1 as D (6 bases). This CDR3 spans 16 amino acids. V was clipped by 0 bases and J by 0 bases, with 12 bases between them. The germline CDR1 and CDR2 sequences are SGHRS and YFSETQ. In DNA form, the CDR3 reads TGCGCCAGCAGCTTGGAATCCGGGACAACTAACTATGGCTACACCTTC. Encoded protein: CASSLESGTTNYGYTF.